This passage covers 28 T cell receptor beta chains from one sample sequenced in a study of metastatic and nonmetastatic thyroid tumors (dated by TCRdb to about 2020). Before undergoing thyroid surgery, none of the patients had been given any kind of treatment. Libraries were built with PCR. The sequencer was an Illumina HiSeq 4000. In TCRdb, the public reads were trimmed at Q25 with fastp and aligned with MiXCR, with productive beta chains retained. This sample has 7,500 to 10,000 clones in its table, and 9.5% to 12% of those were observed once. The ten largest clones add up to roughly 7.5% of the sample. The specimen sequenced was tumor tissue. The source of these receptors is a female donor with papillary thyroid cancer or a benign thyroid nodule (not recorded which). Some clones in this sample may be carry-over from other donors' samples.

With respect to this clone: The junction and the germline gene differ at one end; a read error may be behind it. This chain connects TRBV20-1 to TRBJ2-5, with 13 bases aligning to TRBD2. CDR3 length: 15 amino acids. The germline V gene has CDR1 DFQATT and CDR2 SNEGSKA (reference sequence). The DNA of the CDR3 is TGCAGTGCTAGACGACTAGCGGGGGGCGGAGAGACCAAGTACTTC. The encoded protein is CSARRLAGGGETKYF.

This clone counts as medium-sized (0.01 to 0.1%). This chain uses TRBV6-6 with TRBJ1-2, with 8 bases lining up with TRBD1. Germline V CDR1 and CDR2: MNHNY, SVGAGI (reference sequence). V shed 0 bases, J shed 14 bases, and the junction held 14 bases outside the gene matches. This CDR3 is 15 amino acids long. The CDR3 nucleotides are TGTGCCAGCAGTTACTCCCTTACCACGACAGGGGCTTTGACCTTC. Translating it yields CASSYSLTTTGALTF.

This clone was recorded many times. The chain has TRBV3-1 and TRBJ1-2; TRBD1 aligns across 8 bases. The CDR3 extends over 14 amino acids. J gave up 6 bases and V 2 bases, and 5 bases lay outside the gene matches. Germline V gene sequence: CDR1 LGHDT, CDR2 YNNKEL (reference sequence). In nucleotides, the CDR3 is TGTGCCAGCAGCCAACAGGGGGCGCGGGATGGCTACACCTTC. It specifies CASSQQGARDGYTF.

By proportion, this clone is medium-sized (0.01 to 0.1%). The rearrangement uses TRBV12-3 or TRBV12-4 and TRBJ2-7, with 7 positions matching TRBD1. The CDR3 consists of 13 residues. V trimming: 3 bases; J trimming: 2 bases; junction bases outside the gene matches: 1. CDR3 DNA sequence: TGTGCCAGCAGTTTTGGACAGGCCTACGAGCAGTACGTC. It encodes CASSFGQAYEQYV.

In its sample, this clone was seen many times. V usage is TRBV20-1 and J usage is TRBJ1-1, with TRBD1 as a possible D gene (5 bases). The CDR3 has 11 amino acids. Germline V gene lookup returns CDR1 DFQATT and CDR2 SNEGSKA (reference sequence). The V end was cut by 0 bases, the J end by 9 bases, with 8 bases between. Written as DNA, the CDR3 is TGCAGTGCTAGAGATCGACAGCAAGCTTTCTTT. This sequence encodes CSARDRQQAFF.

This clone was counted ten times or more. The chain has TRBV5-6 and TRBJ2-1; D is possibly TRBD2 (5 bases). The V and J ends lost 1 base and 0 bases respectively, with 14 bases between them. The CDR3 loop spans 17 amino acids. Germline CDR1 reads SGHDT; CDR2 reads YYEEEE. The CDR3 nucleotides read TGTGCCAGCAGCTTGTTAAGCGGCCGGAGCTCCTACAATGAGCAGTTCTTC. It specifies CASSLLSGRSSYNEQFF.

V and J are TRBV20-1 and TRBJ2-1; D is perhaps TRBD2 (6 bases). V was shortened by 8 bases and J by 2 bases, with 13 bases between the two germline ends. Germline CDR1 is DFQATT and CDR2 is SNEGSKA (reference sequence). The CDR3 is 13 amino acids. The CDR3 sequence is CSPTGGTYNEQFF. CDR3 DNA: TGCAGTCCGACTGGCGGGACCTACAATGAGCAGTTCTTC.

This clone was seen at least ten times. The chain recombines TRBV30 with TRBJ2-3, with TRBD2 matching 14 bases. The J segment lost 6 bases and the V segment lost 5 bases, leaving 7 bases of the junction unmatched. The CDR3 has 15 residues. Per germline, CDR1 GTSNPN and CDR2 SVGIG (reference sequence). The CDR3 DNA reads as TGTGCCTGGGGCCGACTAGCGGGGGGGAGTGATACGCAGTATTTT. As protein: CAWGRLAGGSDTQYF. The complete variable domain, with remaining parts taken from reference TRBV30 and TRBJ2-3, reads SQTIHQWPATLVQPVGSPLSLECTVEGTSNPNLYWYRQAAGRGLQLLFYSVGIGQISSEVPQNLSASRPQDRQFILSSKKLLLSDSGFYLCAWGRLAGGSDTQYFGPGTRLTVL.

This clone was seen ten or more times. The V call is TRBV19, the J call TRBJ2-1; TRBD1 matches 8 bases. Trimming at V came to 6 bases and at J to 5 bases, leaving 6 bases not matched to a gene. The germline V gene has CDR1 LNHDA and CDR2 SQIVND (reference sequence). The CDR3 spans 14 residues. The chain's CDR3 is CASSRQGSHNEQFF. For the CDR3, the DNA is TGTGCCAGTAGCAGACAGGGGTCCCACAATGAGCAGTTCTTC.

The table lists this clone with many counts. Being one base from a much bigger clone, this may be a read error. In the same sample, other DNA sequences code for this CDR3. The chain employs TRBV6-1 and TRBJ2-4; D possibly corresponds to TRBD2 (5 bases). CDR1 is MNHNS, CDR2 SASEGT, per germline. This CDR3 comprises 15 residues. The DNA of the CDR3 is TGTGCCAGCAGCGAAGAAGGAGGATTGCTGAACATTCAGTACTTC. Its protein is CASSEEGGLLNIQYF.

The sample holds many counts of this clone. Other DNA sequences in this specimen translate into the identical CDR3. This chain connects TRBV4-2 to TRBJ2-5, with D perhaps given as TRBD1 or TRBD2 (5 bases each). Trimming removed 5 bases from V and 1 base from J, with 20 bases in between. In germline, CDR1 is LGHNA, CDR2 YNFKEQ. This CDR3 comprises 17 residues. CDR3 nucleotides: TGTGCCAGCAGCTCTAGCCAAGGGGCAGGCTTCCAAGAGACCCAGTACTTC. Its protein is CASSSSQGAGFQETQYF.

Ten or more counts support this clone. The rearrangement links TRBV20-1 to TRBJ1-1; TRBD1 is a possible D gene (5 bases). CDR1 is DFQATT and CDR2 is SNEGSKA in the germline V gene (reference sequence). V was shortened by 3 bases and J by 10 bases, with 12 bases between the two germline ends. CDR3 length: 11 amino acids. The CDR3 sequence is CSASWHGGAFF. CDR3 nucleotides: TGCAGTGCTAGTTGGCACGGGGGAGCTTTCTTT.

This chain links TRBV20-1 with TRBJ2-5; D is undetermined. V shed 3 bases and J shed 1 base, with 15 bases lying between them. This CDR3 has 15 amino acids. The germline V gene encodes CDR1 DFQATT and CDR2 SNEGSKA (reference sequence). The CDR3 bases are TGCAGTGCTAGTCCCCTATCGTGTGCCCAAGAGACCCAGTACTTC. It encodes CSASPLSCAQETQYF.

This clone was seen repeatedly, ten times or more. The CDR3 loop is CASSVDGDTEAFF. The CDR3 DNA is TGTGCCAGCAGCGTAGATGGGGACACTGAAGCTTTCTTT. J is TRBJ1-1 and V is TRBV9, with no clear D. CDR3 size: 13 residues. In germline, CDR1 is SGDLS, CDR2 YYNGEE. With 0 bases removed from V and 3 bases from J, the gap between germline ends came to 6 bases.

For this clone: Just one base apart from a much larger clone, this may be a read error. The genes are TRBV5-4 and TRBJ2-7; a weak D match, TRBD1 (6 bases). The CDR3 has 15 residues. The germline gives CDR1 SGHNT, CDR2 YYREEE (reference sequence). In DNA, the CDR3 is TGTGCCAACAGCTTAAGCCCAGGACAGCAGATTCGGCAGTACTTC. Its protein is CANSLSPGQQIRQYF.

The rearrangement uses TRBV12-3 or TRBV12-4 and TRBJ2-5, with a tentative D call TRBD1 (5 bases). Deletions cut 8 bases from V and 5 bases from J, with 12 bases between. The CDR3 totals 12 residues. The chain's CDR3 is CASLHAGETQYF. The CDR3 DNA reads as TGTGCCAGCCTCCACGCAGGGGAGACCCAGTACTTC.

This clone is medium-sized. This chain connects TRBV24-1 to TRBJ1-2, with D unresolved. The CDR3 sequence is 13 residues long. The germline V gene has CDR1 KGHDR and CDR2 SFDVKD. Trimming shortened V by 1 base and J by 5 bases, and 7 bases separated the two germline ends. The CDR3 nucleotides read TGTGCCACCAGTGATTTCACGGGGTATGGCTACACCTTC. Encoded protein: CATSDFTGYGYTF.

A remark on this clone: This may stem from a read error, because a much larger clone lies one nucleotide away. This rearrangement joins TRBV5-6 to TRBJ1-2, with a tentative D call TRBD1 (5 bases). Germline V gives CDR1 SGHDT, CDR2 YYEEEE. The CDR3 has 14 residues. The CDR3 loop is CASSPGGPNYGYAF. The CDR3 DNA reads TGTGCCAGCAGCCCCGGGGGTCCTAACTATGGCTACGCCTTC.

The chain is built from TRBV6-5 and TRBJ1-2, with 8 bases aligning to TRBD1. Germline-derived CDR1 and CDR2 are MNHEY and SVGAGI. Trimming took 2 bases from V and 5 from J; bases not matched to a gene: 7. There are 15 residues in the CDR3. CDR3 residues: CASSYESGGEYGYTF. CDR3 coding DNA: TGTGCCAGCAGTTACGAGTCAGGGGGCGAATATGGCTACACCTTC.

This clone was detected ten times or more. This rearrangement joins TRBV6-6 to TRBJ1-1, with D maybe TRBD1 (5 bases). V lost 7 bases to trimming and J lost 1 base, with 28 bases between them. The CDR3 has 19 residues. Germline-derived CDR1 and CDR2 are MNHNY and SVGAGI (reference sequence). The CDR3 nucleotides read TGTGCCAGCACCGGGGCGTCTCTCCGCGGGGTGGGGGAGAACACTGAAGCTTTCTTT. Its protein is CASTGASLRGVGENTEAFF.

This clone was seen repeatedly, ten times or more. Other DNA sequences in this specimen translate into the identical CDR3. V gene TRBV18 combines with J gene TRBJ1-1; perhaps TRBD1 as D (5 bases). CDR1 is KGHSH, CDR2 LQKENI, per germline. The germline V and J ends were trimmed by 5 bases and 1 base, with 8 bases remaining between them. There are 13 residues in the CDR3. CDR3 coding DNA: TGTGCCAGCTCAAGACAGACGAACACTGAAGCTTTCTTT. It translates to CASSRQTNTEAFF. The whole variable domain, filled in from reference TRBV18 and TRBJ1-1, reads NAGVMQNPRHLVRRRGQEARLRCSPMKGHSHVYWYRQLPEEGLKFMVYLQKENIIDESGMPKERFSAEFPKEGPSILRIQQVVRGDSAAYFCASSRQTNTEAFFGQGTRLTVV.

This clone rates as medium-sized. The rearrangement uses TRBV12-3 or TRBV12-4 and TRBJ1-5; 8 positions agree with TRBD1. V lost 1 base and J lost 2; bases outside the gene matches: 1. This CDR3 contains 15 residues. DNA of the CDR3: TGTGCCAGCAGTTTAGAGGACAGGGGCAATCAGCCCCAGCATTTT. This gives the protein CASSLEDRGNQPQHF.

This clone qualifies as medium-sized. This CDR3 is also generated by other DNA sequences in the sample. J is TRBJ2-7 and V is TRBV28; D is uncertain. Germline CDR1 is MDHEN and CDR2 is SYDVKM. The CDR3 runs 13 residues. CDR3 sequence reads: CASSHGRHYEQYV. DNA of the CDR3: TGCGCCAGCAGCCATGGACGGCACTACGAGCAGTACGTC.

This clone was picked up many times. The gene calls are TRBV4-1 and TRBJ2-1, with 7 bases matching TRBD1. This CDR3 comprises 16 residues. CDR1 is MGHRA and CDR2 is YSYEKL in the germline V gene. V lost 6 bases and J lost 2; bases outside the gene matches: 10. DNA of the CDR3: TGCGCCAGCAGGAAAGGGGGCGGTATTACCTACAATGAGCAGTTCTTC. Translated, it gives CASRKGGGITYNEQFF.

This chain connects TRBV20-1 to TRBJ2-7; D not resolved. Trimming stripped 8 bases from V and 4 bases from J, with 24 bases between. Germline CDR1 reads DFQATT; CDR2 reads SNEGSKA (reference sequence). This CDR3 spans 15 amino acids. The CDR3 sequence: CSTIPPAVKHYEQYF. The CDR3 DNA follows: TGCAGTACTATCCCTCCGGCAGTCAAACATTACGAGCAGTACTTC.

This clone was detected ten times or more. CDR3 amino acids: CASSSSGQNTEAFF. CDR3 nucleotides: TGTGCCAGCAGCTCCTCCGGACAGAACACTGAAGCTTTCTTT. This rearrangement joins TRBV7-3 to TRBJ1-1, with TRBD1 as a possible D gene (5 bases). CDR3 length equals 14 residues. V was clipped by 4 bases and J by 1 base, with 10 bases between them. The germline CDR1 and CDR2 sequences are SGHTA and FQGTGA.

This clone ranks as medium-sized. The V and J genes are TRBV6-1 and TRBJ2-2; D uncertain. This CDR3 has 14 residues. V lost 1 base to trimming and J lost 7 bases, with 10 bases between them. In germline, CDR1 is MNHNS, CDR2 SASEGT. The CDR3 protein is CASSEGVWDGELFF. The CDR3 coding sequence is TGTGCCAGCAGTGAAGGCGTTTGGGACGGGGAGCTGTTTTTT.

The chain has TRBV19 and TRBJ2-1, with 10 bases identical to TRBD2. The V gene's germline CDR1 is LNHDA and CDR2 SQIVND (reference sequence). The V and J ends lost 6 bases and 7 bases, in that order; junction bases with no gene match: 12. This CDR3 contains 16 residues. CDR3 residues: CASRFTSGAGGNEQFF. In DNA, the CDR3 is TGTGCCAGTAGATTTACTAGCGGGGCCGGGGGAAATGAGCAGTTCTTC.